The 17 T cell receptor beta chains listed next were all sequenced from one sample in a study of Ad26.COV2.S vaccination and SARS-CoV-2 variants. Profiling relied on immunoSEQ multiplex PCR, and the TCRdb table lists in-frame clones only, not all of them. This table holds 350,000 to 500,000 clones, approximately 87% found once. The treatment was: 19 received Ad26.COV2.S at low or high dose, single or two shots; 5 received placebo; per-sample allocation not given. Collection of the samples took place on day 63 after the first injection of vaccine or placebo. The sample consisted of peripheral blood, taken in a trial of Ad26.COV2.S vaccine versus placebo. These receptors originate from a person between 18 and 60 years old who received the Ad26.COV2.S COVID-19 vaccine or a placebo.

The chain is built from TRBV1 and TRBJ2-4. TRBV1 is labeled a pseudogene. There are 18 residues in the CDR3. The CDR3 DNA follows: TGCACCAGCAGCTATAACTCCATCCGGGACCCCCGGCGGAACATTCAGTACTTC. This translates into CTSSYNSIRDPRRNIQYF.

This chain connects TRBV5-1 to TRBJ2-1; 13 nucleotides agree with TRBD2. This CDR3 is built from 17 residues. V shed 1 base and J 9 bases; nucleotides not matched to a gene: 10. In germline, CDR1 is SGHRS, CDR2 YFSETQ. The CDR3 DNA is TGCGCCAGCAGCTTGTTGGCACTAGCGGGGGGGCGTAGTGAGCAGTTCTTC. Encoded protein: CASSLLALAGGRSEQFF. Variable domain in full (rest from reference TRBV5-1 and TRBJ2-1): KAGVTQTPRYLIKTRGQQVTLSCSPISGHRSVSWYQQTPGQGLQFLFEYFSETQRNKGNFPGRFSGRQFSNSRSEMNVSTLELGDSALYLCASSLLALAGGRSEQFFGPGTRLTVL.

This chain connects TRBV5-5 to TRBJ1-2; 8 bases match TRBD1. The germline V gene encodes CDR1 SGHKS and CDR2 YYEKEE (reference sequence). V lost 2 bases, J lost 5 bases, and 11 bases stayed unmatched. The CDR3 consists of 16 residues. This chain's CDR3 is CASSLSRTGRGYGYTF. In nucleotides, the CDR3 is TGTGCCAGCAGCTTAAGCAGGACAGGGAGAGGGTATGGCTACACCTTC.

The table lists this clone with a few counts. As DNA, the CDR3 is TGTGCCAGCAGCTTGTTAATAGGAAACACCATATATTTT. Protein: CASSLLIGNTIYF. V is TRBV5-5 and J is TRBJ1-3; D is ambiguous. The CDR3 sequence is 13 residues long. V shed 1 base and J shed 4 bases, with 6 bases lying between them. Germline V gene lookup returns CDR1 SGHKS and CDR2 YYEKEE (reference sequence).

The rearrangement uses TRBV4-1 and TRBJ2-5; D gene unclear. The V end was cut by 1 base, the J end by 7 bases, with 16 bases between. This CDR3 contains 15 residues. Germline CDR1 MGHRA, CDR2 YSYEKL. For the CDR3, the DNA is TGCGCCAGCAGCCAAGTTGGAGTCCGTGTCGGGACCCAGTACTTC. The encoded protein is CASSQVGVRVGTQYF.

This chain links TRBV19 with TRBJ1-5; the match to TRBD1 covers 7 bases. CDR1 and CDR2 (germline): LNHDA, SQIVND (reference sequence). V shed 4 bases, J shed 0 bases, and the junction held 6 bases outside the gene matches. CDR3 size: 16 residues. In nucleotides, the CDR3 is TGTGCCAGTAGTACGGACAGGCTGTATAGCAATCAGCCCCAGCATTTT. Translating it yields CASSTDRLYSNQPQHF.

This clone came up a few times. The chain links TRBV24-1 to TRBJ2-3; the D gene is possibly TRBD2 (7 bases). Germline lookup yields CDR1 KGHDR and CDR2 SFDVKD. Trimming stripped 4 bases from V and 1 base from J, with 14 bases between. The CDR3 totals 16 residues. The CDR3 is CATSDLGGGGTDTQYF. In nucleotides, the CDR3 is TGTGCCACCAGTGACTTAGGGGGGGGAGGCACAGATACGCAGTATTTT.

CDR3 sequence reads: CASSLDTDRRTDTQYF. The CDR3 nucleotides read TGTGCCAGCAGCTTGGACACCGACAGACGTACAGATACGCAGTATTTT. The chain employs TRBV5-4 and TRBJ2-3; D is possibly TRBD1 (5 bases). Per germline, CDR1 SGHNT and CDR2 YYREEE (reference sequence). The V end lost 0 bases, the J end lost 3 bases, and 14 bases lay between the germline ends. The CDR3 is 16 residues long.

The chain has TRBV25-1 and TRBJ2-3, with D tentatively TRBD1 or TRBD2 (7 bases each). Germline values: CDR1 MGHDK, CDR2 SYGVNS. V gave up 10 bases and J gave up 3 bases, with 20 bases separating them. CDR3 length: 15 amino acids. For the CDR3, the DNA is TGTGCCACCTCCGGGGCAGGGGGGGGTACAGATACGCAGTATTTT. Protein product: CATSGAGGGTDTQYF.

This clone occurred once. V is TRBV27 and J is TRBJ1-5; no clear D. The CDR3 is 14 amino acids. Trimming pared 9 bases from V and 2 bases from J, leaving 14 bases between. CDR1 and CDR2 from the germline V gene are MNHEY and SMNVEV (reference sequence). Written as DNA, the CDR3 is TGTGCCAGTTGGCGGGCGGGTGGCAATCAGCCCCAGCATTTT. It codes for CASWRAGGNQPQHF.

This chain connects TRBV28 to TRBJ2-7, with 10 bases identical to TRBD2. Trimming removed 6 bases from V and 6 bases from J; junction bases left unmatched: 5. Per the germline V gene, CDR1 is MDHEN and CDR2 is SYDVKM. The CDR3 consists of 13 residues. In DNA form, the CDR3 reads TGTGCCAGCAGAAAAGCGGGGGGGATCGAGCAGTACTTC. Protein: CASRKAGGIEQYF.

This rearrangement joins TRBV11-2 to TRBJ2-2; weak D call: TRBD1 (5 bases). V gave up 5 bases and J gave up 6 bases, with 10 bases separating them. In germline, CDR1 is SGHAT, CDR2 FQNNGV. The CDR3 has 13 amino acids. CDR3: CASSPDRPGELFF. CDR3 in DNA: TGTGCCAGCAGCCCCGACAGACCCGGGGAGCTGTTTTTT.

This clone was counted a few times. The rearrangement links TRBV3-1 (or the pseudogene TRBV3-2) to TRBJ1-2; D might be TRBD1 (6 bases). Germline loops: CDR1 LGHDT, CDR2 YNNKEL (reference sequence). CDR3 length: 18 amino acids. Trimming cost V 1 base and J 6 bases, with 24 bases left between them. The CDR3 sequence: CASSQALRLAGGPNGYTF. The CDR3 coding sequence is TGTGCCAGCAGCCAAGCCCTCAGACTAGCGGGGGGGCCTAATGGCTACACCTTC.

The V and J genes are TRBV2 and TRBJ2-7; TRBD2 might be the D (6 bases). V lost 7 bases, J lost 0 bases, and 19 bases lay in between. This CDR3 comprises 16 residues. The germline gives CDR1 SNHLY, CDR2 FYNNEI. The chain's CDR3 is CASILPGLAASYEQYF. In nucleotides, the CDR3 is TGTGCCAGCATCTTACCGGGACTTGCAGCCTCCTACGAGCAGTACTTC.

This chain links TRBV7-2 with TRBJ1-2; D might be TRBD1 (6 bases). Trimming shortened V by 1 base and J by 7 bases, and 25 bases separated the two germline ends. The germline CDR1 and CDR2 sequences are SGHTA and FQGNSA. CDR3 length equals 18 residues. The CDR3 DNA reads as TGTGCCAGCAGCTTAGAATTTAGAGCAAGGGGGAGGTTCGGTGGCTACACCTTC. Translation gives CASSLEFRARGRFGGYTF. Filled out from reference TRBV7-2 and TRBJ1-2, the complete variable domain reads GAGVSQSPSNKVTEKGKDVELRCDPISGHTALYWYRQSLGQGLEFLIYFQGNSAPDKSGLPSDRFSAERTGGSVSTLTIQRTQQEDSAVYLCASSLEFRARGRFGGYTFGSGTRLTVV.

The gene calls are TRBV10-2 and TRBJ2-7, with D perhaps assigned TRBD1 or TRBD2 (5 bases each). The germline gives CDR1 WSHSY, CDR2 SAAADI. The CDR3 is 13 amino acids. Deletions cut 3 bases from V and 3 bases from J, with 9 bases between. In DNA, the CDR3 is TGCGCCAGCAGTGACGGGACCTTCTACGAGCAGTACTTC. Its translation is CASSDGTFYEQYF.

The chain recombines TRBV7-9 with TRBJ1-2; TRBD1 might be the D (6 bases). V lost 1 base, J lost 8 bases, and 14 bases lay in between. The length of the CDR3 is 14 residues. The V gene's germline CDR1 is SEHNR and CDR2 FQNEAQ (reference sequence). CDR3 in amino acids: CASSLGTVSGGYTF. CDR3 DNA: TGTGCCAGCAGCTTAGGGACAGTTTCGGGAGGCTACACCTTC. Full variable domain (missing parts from reference TRBV7-9 and TRBJ1-2): DTGVSQNPRHKITKRGQNVTFRCDPISEHNRLYWYRQTLGQGPEFLTYFQNEAQLEKSRLLSDRFSAERPKGSFSTLEIQRTEQGDSAMYLCASSLGTVSGGYTFGSGTRLTVV.